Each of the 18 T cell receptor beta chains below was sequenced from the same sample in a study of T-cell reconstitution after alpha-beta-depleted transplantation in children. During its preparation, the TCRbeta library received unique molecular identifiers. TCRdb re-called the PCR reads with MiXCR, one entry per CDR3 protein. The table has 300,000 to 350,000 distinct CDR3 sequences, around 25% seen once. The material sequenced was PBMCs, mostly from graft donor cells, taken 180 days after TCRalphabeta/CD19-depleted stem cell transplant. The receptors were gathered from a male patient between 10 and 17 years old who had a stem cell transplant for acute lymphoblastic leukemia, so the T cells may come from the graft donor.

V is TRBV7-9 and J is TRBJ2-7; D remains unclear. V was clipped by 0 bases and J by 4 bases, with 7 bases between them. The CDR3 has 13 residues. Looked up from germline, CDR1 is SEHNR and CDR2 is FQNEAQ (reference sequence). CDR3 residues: CASSLAQTYEQYF. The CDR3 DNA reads TGTGCCAGCAGCTTAGCGCAGACATACGAGCAGTACTTC.

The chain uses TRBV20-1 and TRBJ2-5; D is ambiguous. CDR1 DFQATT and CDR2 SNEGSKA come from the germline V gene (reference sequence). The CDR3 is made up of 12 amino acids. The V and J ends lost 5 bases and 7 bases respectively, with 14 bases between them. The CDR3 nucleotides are TGCAGTGCTCATTACTCTATTGGGACCCAGTACTTC. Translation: CSAHYSIGTQYF.

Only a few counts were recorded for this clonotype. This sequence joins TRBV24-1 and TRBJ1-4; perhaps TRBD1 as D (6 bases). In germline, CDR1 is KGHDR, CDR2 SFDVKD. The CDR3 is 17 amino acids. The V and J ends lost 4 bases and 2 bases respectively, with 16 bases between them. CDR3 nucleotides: TGTGCCACCAGTGACACTGGCCGGGGGCCCACTAATGAAAAACTGTTTTTT. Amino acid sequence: CATSDTGRGPTNEKLFF.

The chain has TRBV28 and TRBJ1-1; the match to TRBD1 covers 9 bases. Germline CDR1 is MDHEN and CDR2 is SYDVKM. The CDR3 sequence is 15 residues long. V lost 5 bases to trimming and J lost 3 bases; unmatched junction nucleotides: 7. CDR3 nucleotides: TGTGCCAGCAGTCTGACAGGGGGTCGTGACACTGAAGCTTTCTTT. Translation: CASSLTGGRDTEAFF.

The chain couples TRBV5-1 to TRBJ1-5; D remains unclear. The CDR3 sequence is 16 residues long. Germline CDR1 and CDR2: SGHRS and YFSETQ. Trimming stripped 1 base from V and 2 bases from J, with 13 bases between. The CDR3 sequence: CASSLLPPGGNQPQHF. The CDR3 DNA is TGCGCCAGCAGCTTGCTCCCGCCCGGGGGCAATCAGCCCCAGCATTTT.

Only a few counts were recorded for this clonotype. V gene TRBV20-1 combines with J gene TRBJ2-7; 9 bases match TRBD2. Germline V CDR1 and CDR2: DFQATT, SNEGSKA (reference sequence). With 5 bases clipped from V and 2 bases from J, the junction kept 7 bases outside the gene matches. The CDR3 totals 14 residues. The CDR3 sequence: CSAAGTSRTYEQYF. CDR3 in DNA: TGCAGTGCTGCCGGGACTAGCAGAACCTACGAGCAGTACTTC.

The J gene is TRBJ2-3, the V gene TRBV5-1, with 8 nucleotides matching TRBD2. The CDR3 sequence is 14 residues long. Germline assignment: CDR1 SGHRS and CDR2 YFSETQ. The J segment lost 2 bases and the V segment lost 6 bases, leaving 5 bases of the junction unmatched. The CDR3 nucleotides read TGCGCCAGCAAACAACTAGCGGCCACAGATACGCAGTATTTT. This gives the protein CASKQLAATDTQYF.

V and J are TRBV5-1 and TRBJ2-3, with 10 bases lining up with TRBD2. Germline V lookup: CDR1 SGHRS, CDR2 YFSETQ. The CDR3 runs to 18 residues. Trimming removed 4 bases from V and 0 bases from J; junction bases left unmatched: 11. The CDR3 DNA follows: TGCGCCAGCAGCCGGAAACCTGGACTAGCGGCTAGCACAGATACGCAGTATTTT. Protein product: CASSRKPGLAASTDTQYF.

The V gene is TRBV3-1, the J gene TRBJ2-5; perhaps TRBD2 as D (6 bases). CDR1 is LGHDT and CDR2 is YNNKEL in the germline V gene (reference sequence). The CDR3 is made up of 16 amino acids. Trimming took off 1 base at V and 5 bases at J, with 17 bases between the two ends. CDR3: CASSQGAMTGVETQYF. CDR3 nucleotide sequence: TGTGCCAGCAGCCAAGGGGCCATGACGGGAGTGGAGACCCAGTACTTC.

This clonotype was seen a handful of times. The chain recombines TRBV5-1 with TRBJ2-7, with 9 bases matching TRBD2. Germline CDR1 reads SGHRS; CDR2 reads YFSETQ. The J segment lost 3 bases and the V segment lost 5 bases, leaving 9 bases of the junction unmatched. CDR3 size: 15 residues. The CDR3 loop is CASRPFLAGNYEQYF. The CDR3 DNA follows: TGCGCCAGCAGGCCTTTTCTAGCGGGAAACTACGAGCAGTACTTC.

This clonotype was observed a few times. This CDR3 is CASSLLGGAEQYF. In nucleotides, the CDR3 is TGTGCCAGCAGCTTACTAGGGGGGGCCGAGCAGTACTTC. The gene calls are TRBV11-2 and TRBJ2-7, with D maybe TRBD2 (7 bases). CDR3 length equals 13 residues. The V gene lost 2 bases and the J gene lost 6 bases, with 11 bases spanning the gap. Germline loops: CDR1 SGHAT, CDR2 FQNNGV. The full variable domain, its missing parts supplied by reference TRBV11-2 and TRBJ2-7, is EAGVAQSPRYKIIEKRQSVAFWCNPISGHATLYWYQQILGQGPKLLIQFQNNGVVDDSQLPKDRFSAERLKGVDSTLKIQPAKLEDSAVYLCASSLLGGAEQYFGPGTRLTVT.

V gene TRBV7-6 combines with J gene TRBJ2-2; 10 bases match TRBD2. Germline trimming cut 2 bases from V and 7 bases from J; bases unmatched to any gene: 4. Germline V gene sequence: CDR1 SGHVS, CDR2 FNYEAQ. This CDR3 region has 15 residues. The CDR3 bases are TGTGCCAGCAGCTTACGTCTAGCGGGAGTCGGGGAGCTGTTTTTT. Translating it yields CASSLRLAGVGELFF.

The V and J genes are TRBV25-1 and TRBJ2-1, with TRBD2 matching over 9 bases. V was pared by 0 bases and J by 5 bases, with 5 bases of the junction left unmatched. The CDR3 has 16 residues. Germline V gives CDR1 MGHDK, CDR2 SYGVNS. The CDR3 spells CASSEYGSGRNNEQFF. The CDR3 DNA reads TGTGCCAGCAGTGAATACGGAAGCGGGAGGAACAATGAGCAGTTCTTC.

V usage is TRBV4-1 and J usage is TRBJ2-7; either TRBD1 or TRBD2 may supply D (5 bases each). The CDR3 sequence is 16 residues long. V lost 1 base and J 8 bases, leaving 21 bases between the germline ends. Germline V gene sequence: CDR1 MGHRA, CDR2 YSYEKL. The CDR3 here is CASSQGKLGDRGKQYF. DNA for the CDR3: TGCGCCAGCAGCCAAGGGAAGTTGGGGGACCGGGGCAAGCAGTACTTC.

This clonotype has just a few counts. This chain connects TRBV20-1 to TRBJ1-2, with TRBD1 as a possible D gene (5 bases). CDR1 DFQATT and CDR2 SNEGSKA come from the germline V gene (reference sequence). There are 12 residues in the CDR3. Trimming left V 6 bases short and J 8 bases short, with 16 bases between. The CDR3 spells CSAVTRGLGYTF. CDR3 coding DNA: TGCAGTGCCGTTACCCGGGGCTTAGGCTACACCTTC.

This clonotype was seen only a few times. CDR3 DNA sequence: TGTGCCACCAGTGGTTTCGACAGGGGCGCCTACGAGCAGTACTTC. Its protein is CATSGFDRGAYEQYF. J is TRBJ2-7 and V is TRBV24-1, with TRBD1 identical over 8 bases. The CDR3 spans 15 residues. Germline V gives CDR1 KGHDR, CDR2 SFDVKD. With V trimmed by 5 bases and J by 2 bases, 7 bases remained unmatched.

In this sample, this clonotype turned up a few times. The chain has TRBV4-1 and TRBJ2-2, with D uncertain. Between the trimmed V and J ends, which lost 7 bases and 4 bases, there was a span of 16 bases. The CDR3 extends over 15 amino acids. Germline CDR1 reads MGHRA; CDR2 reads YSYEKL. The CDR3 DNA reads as TGCGCCAGCAACCTCGGGCTAGTTTTCACCGGGGAGCTGTTTTTT. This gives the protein CASNLGLVFTGELFF.

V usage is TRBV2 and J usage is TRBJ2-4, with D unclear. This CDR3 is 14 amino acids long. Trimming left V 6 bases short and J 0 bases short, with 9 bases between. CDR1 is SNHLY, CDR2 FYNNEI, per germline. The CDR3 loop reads CASRVLGAKNIQYF. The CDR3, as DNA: TGTGCCAGCAGGGTTTTAGGAGCCAAAAACATTCAGTACTTC.